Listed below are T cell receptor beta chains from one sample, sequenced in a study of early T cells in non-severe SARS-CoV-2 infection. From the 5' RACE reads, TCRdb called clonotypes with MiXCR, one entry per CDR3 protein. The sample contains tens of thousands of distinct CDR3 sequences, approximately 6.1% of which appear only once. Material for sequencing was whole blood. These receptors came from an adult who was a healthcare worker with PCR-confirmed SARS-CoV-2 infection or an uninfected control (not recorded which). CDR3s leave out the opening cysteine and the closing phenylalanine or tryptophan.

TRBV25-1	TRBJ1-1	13	ASTLDRKTNTEAF
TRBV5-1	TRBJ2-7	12	ASSLGLGASEQY
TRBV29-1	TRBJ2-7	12	SAGGGLGNNEQY
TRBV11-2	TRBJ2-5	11	ASSQDGIQTQY
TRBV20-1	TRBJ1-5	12	SPTGGNSNQPQH
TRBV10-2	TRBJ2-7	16	ASSERLRDRGISYEQY
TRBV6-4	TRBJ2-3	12	ASSGGRETDTQY
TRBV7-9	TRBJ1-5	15	ASSLGRGVYSNQPQH
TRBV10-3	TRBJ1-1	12	AITPTGANTEAF
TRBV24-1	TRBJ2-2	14	ATSDRTTTNTGELF
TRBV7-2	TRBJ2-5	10	ASSSAYETQY
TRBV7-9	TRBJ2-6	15	ASSRRGQISGANVLT
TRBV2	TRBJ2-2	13	ASIAGGSNTGELF
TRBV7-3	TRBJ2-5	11	ASSFGRGETQY
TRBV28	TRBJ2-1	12	ASNIAGSYNEQF
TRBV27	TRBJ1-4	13	ASSLSGTGREKLF
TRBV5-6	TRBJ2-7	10	ASSLGEYEQY
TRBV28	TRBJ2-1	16	ASSLLAGEGFANNEQF
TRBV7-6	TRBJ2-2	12	ASSLVPDGGELF
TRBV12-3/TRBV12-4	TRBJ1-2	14	ASSGNTSRGPYGYT
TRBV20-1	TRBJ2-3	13	SVSMTLASTDTQY
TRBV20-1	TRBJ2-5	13	SANKREALKETQY